These 10 T cell receptor beta chains were all obtained from the same sample, sequenced in a study of Ad26.COV2.S vaccination and SARS-CoV-2 variants. Repertoires were generated with immunoSEQ multiplex PCR, while TCRdb's copy carries only in-frame clones and drops some. The sample records around 420,000 clones, approximately 88% being singletons. Treatment indicated: roughly 20 received Ad26.COV2.S at low or high dose, single or two shots; 5 received placebo; per-sample allocation not given. Following the first vaccine or placebo injection, samples were taken on day 63. This sample comprised peripheral blood, obtained in a trial of Ad26.COV2.S vaccine versus placebo. All receptors come from a person between 18 and 59 years old who received the Ad26.COV2.S COVID-19 vaccine or a placebo.

The chain is built from TRBV4-1 and TRBJ1-3; 8 bases fit TRBD1. CDR3 length equals 16 residues. Germline values: CDR1 MGHRA, CDR2 YSYEKL. With 3 bases clipped from V and 0 bases from J, the junction kept 4 bases outside the gene matches. CDR3 residues: CASSQGQASSGNTIYF. The CDR3 coding sequence is TGCGCCAGCAGCCAGGGACAGGCATCCTCTGGAAACACCATATATTTT.

The chain employs TRBV7-3 and TRBJ2-2; TRBD2 matches at 14 bases. V lost 6 bases to trimming and J lost 1 base; unmatched junction nucleotides: 1. CDR3 length equals 16 residues. CDR1 is SGHTA and CDR2 is FQGTGA in the germline V gene. As DNA, the CDR3 is TGTGCCAGCAGTGGGACTAGCGGGGGGAACACCGGGGAGCTGTTTTTT. Translated: CASSGTSGGNTGELFF.

The CDR3 loop is CASRTATEGYGYTF. CDR3 in DNA: TGTGCCAGCCGGACAGCAACCGAGGGCTATGGCTACACCTTC. The gene calls are TRBV27 and TRBJ1-2, with D possibly matching TRBD1 (6 bases). Trimming took off 8 bases at V and 4 bases at J, with 17 bases between the two ends. CDR1 MNHEY and CDR2 SMNVEV come from the germline V gene (reference sequence). This CDR3 is 14 amino acids long.

V gene TRBV18 combines with J gene TRBJ1-4, with D perhaps TRBD1 (5 bases). Per the germline V gene, CDR1 is KGHSH and CDR2 is LQKENI. The CDR3 consists of 12 residues. Between the trimmed V and J ends, which lost 4 bases and 8 bases, there was a span of 8 bases. The CDR3 loop is CASSQGREKLFF. The DNA for the CDR3 is TGTGCCAGCTCACAGGGGCGCGAAAAACTGTTTTTT.

This sequence joins TRBV21-1 and TRBJ2-3; TRBD2 is the table's D call and was not checked against the DNA. TRBV21-1 is a documented pseudogene. The CDR3 runs 21 residues. CDR3 sequence (DNA): TGTGCCAGCAGCAAACGTAATTCCGGAATCAGACTAGCGGTTAGCACAGATACGCAGTATTTT. The encoded protein is CASSKRNSGIRLAVSTDTQYF.

The gene calls are TRBV7-9 and TRBJ1-2, with unresolved D. Germline V gives CDR1 SEHNR, CDR2 FQNEAQ (reference sequence). The V end lost 1 base, the J end lost 8 bases, and 8 bases lay between the germline ends. The CDR3 extends over 12 amino acids. CDR3 protein: CASSLGQHGYTF. CDR3 bases: TGTGCCAGCAGCTTAGGGCAGCACGGCTACACCTTC.

The gene calls are TRBV19 and TRBJ2-7; either TRBD1 or TRBD2 may supply D (5 bases each). Germline-derived CDR1 and CDR2 are LNHDA and SQIVND (reference sequence). CDR3 size: 15 residues. V dropped 5 bases and J dropped 1 base, with 15 bases sitting between them. The CDR3 nucleotides are TGTGCCAGTAGTCTAGGACTGGGGGTTTCCTACGAGCAGTACTTC. Translation gives CASSLGLGVSYEQYF. Combining the CDR3 with reference TRBV19 and TRBJ2-7 gives the whole variable domain DGGITQSPKYLFRKEGQNVTLSCEQNLNHDAMYWYRQDPGQGLRLIYYSQIVNDFQKGDIAEGYSVSREKKESFPLTVTSAQKNPTAFYLCASSLGLGVSYEQYFGPGTRLTVT.

CDR3 sequence reads: CASLPGAGGPDTQYF. The CDR3 DNA follows: TGTGCCAGCCTTCCAGGAGCGGGGGGGCCGGATACGCAGTATTTT. The chain joins TRBV6-5 to TRBJ2-3, with TRBD2 matching 10 bases. CDR3 length equals 15 residues. In germline, CDR1 is MNHEY, CDR2 SVGAGI. With V trimmed by 8 bases and J by 6 bases, 11 bases remained unmatched.

This chain connects TRBV4-3 to TRBJ2-7; TRBD1 matches 10 bases. V shed 2 bases, J shed 6 bases, and the junction held 10 bases outside the gene matches. Germline assignment: CDR1 LGHNA and CDR2 YSLEER. The CDR3 totals 16 residues. As DNA, the CDR3 is TGCGCCAGCAGCCAACTGGTACCGGGACAGGGGTTCGAGCAGTACTTC. It encodes CASSQLVPGQGFEQYF.

The chain recombines TRBV2 with TRBJ1-5; TRBD1 is a possible D gene (5 bases). Germline lookup yields CDR1 SNHLY and CDR2 FYNNEI. V gave up 5 bases and J gave up 2 bases, with 10 bases separating them. The CDR3 has 14 residues. The CDR3 nucleotides read TGTGCCAGCAGTTGGGGGGGAGGCAATCAGCCCCAGCATTTT. Amino acids: CASSWGGGNQPQHF.